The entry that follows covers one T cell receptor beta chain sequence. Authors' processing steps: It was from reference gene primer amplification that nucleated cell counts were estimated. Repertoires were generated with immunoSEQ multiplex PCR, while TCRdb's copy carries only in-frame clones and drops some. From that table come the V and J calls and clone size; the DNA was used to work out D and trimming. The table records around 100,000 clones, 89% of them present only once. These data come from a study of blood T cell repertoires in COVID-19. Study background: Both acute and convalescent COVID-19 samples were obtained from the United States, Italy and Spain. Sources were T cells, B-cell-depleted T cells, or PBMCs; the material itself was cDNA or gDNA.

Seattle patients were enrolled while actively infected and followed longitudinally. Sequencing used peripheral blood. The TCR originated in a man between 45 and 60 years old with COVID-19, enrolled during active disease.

CDR3 nucleotides: TGTGCCAGCAGCCGGGGGGCGATAGCTTTCTTT. The encoded protein is CASSRGAIAFF. The chain has TRBV13 and TRBJ1-1, with D possibly matching TRBD1 (6 bases). V dropped 5 bases and J dropped 10 bases, with 11 bases sitting between them. This CDR3 is 11 amino acids long. The germline CDR1 and CDR2 sequences are PRHDT and FYEKMQ (reference sequence).